This T cell receptor beta chain was sequenced in a study of T cells in Graves' hyperthyroidism and ophthalmopathy (dated by TCRdb to between 2017 and 2020). Regarding the research as a whole: Peripheral blood was collected at initial diagnosis, before any treatment. TCR V-J signatures able to tell the groups apart were searched for in a discovery cohort of some 97 patients, of whom 43 had Graves' ophthalmopathy and about 60 had stable Graves' hyperthyroidism. Prospective prediction of ophthalmopathy was tested in an independent validation cohort of fewer than 20 hyperthyroidism patients and 17 patients who later progressed to ophthalmopathy. The roughly 91 discovery patients were randomly split 7:3 into training and test sets. Thyroid tissue and blood T-cell repertoires from several Graves' hyperthyroidism patients were also compared in the study. After sampling, hyperthyroidism patients received methimazole starting at 30 mg daily, and ophthalmopathy patients received high-dose intravenous methylprednisolone. According to the paper, TCR Vbeta CDR3 sequencing was carried out on about 140 peripheral blood samples, which came from 40 to 45 ophthalmopathy, fewer than 80 hyperthyroidism and approximately 17 progressor patients. Broader findings and caveats from the paper: No statistical method was used to set the sample size in advance, and investigators knew the group allocation. In cross-validation, a model built on a 13 V-J signature told ophthalmopathy apart from stable hyperthyroidism with approximately 91% sensitivity and roughly 81% specificity, and in testing the same model reached 80%/75%. Blood samples also contained most of the expanded thyroid clonotypes (frequency above 0.001), which suggests that blood repertoires may reflect thyroid immune responses. In validation, the model predicted progression to ophthalmopathy a median of about 5.9 months before onset, with 65% to 71% sensitivity and about 75% specificity.

The germline V gene specifies SGHRS as CDR1 and YFSETQ as CDR2. V loses 4 bases, J loses 4 bases, and the germline ends lie 18 bases apart. The CDR3 measures 15 amino acids from cysteine to phenylalanine. CDR3 DNA is the only sequence kept; it has 45 bases, read in frame from the first base. Turning to this clonotype: Its binding antigen is unknown. No base qualities exist here, and no much larger clone lies one base off it.

Amplification of TCR beta CDR3 regions was carried out from RNA transcripts. A first-round RT-PCR of the TCR CDR3 used the HTBI primer set with the Qiagen OneStep RT-PCR kit. The libraries were constructed in a second round of multiplex PCR and then size-selected and purified. The libraries were sequenced on an Illumina HiSeq2000 using paired-end 100 bp reads. Processing in the source paper ran as follows. Raw data were processed with SOAPnuke, discarding reads with adapters, uncalled bases, mean Phred below 15, or no exact constant-primer or identifier match. High-quality paired reads were merged using COPE v1.2.5, and each unique nucleotide sequence was defined as a clonotype. MiTCR v1.1 was used to align clonotypes to the IMGT TRBV, TRBD and TRBJ reference segments. Analysis was restricted to V-J combinations with a frequency above 0.0001, which covered 98% to 99.2% of repertoires. The TCS score was defined as F50 (clonal expansion) divided by E x V (chaos), with BLOSUM62-based TCRdist calculated between CDR3 peptides within each V-J. Welch's t-statistics and random forest reduced around 520 V-J features to 10 to 15, which were used in a naive Bayes classifier (R e1071). TCRdb handled the public reads itself, with Q25 trimming in fastp and clone calling in MiXCR, and kept productive beta chains. Rows are unified per CDR3 protein, each entry keeping the most common DNA and genes. The V and J calls and clone size come from TCRdb's table, not from the authors' own analysis. This sample lists some 500,000 distinct CDR3 sequences; roughly a quarter were detected once. Of the sample, around 11% is held by the ten largest clones.

Ophthalmopathy patients had moderately to severely active disease, with a Clinical Activity Score of 3 or more, a NOSPECS grade of 4 or more, and a disease duration of less than 3 months. The study excluded patients with uncontrolled infections, other autoimmune diseases, pregnancy or lactation. Diagnoses were established on the basis of clinical symptoms, serum thyroxine and TRAb, thyroid ultrasound, and orbital computed tomography. PBMCs were separated from roughly 10 ml of fresh peripheral blood using Ficoll-Paque density gradient centrifugation. Total RNA was extracted with Trizol reagent, and quality was checked on an Agilent 2100 Bioanalyzer.

Material: blood. The V and J genes are TRBV5-1 and TRBJ2-7; TRBD1 is perhaps the D gene, given 6 matching bases. This receptor was taken from a woman aged 25-40 years with Graves' ophthalmopathy. At the DNA level, the sequence is TGCGCCAGCAGCCGAACAGGGTTAGATTCTTACGAGCAGTACTTC. This encodes CASSRTGLDSYEQYF.